This T cell receptor (beta chain) was retrieved from a study of T cell responses to AZD1222 COVID-19 vaccine. Only in-frame clones appear in the TCRdb table, and some are missing; sequencing was by immunoSEQ multiplex PCR. The sample comprises around 140,000 clones, 93% of which are singletons, and 5.4% rests with the top ten. Trimming at V came to 7 bases and at J to 9 bases, leaving 13 bases not matched to a gene. The CDR3 runs 16 residues. Germline-derived CDR1 and CDR2 are LGHNT and FRNRAP. The rearrangement uses TRBV12-5 and TRBJ1-6; 9 nucleotides agree with TRBD1. This clonotype was sampled from an adult in good health. Sample: peripheral blood, taken on day 0 of AZD1222 vaccination. The CDR3 bases are TGTGCTAGTGCCCAGGCCGGGACAGGGTGGGGTTCACCCCTCCACTTT. As protein: CASAQAGTGWGSPLHF.